A selection of T cell receptor beta chains follows, all from one sample in a study of T-cell memory formation after mild COVID-19. TCRdb passed the 5' RACE reads through MiXCR, listing each CDR3 protein once. This sample has 50,000 or so distinct CDR3 sequences, with 9% to 15% found just once. Sequenced: PBMCs or a T cell subset sorted from them (not recorded which). Receptors were obtained from a man in his late teens or twenties who had mild COVID-19 (a few samples of this study predate the infection). Cell type and time point are not known. Each CDR3 is given with its conserved first and last residue. The D gene is left open where the match is weak. Clone sizes are given selectively: once, few, many, or a class where the clone is expanded.

NA	TRBV29-1	many	TRBJ2-7	CSVEMDTESYEQYF	TGCAGCGTTGAAATGGACACCGAATCCTACGAGCAGTACTTC
NA	TRBV6-5	NA	TRBJ2-7	CASSQPGPPYEQYF	TGTGCCAGCAGCCAACCGGGACCTCCTTACGAGCAGTACTTC
NA	TRBV5-1	many	TRBJ2-5	CASRTGQETQYF	TGCGCCAGCAGAACAGGGCAAGAGACCCAGTACTTC
NA	TRBV4-1	few	TRBJ1-3	CASRPTEALGNTIYF	TGCGCCAGCAGGCCTACGGAAGCTCTCGGAAACACCATATATTTT
NA	TRBV20-1	NA	TRBJ2-2	CSARQVLGELFF	TGCAGTGCTAGGCAGGTTCTTGGGGAGCTGTTTTTT
TRBD1	TRBV20-1	few	TRBJ1-1	CSAYPRDRDSSEAFF	TGCAGTGCTTACCCTCGGGACAGGGACTCTTCTGAAGCTTTCTTT
TRBD2	TRBV5-5	few	TRBJ2-3	CASTLHSGGVTDTQYF	TGTGCCAGCACCCTGCACAGCGGGGGCGTCACAGATACGCAGTATTTT
NA	TRBV5-1	few	TRBJ2-3	CASSYRQQQDTQYF	TGCGCCAGCAGCTATCGACAGCAACAAGATACGCAGTATTTT
TRBD1	TRBV20-1	few	TRBJ1-6	CSARQGAENSPLHF	TGCAGTGCTCGCCAGGGGGCGGAGAATTCACCCCTCCACTTT
NA	TRBV11-3	many	TRBJ2-5	CASSLADQETQYF	TGTGCCAGCAGCTTAGCCGATCAAGAGACCCAGTACTTC
NA	TRBV7-7	many	TRBJ2-7	CASSPGGDRSDEQYF	TGTGCCAGCAGCCCCGGGGGAGACAGGTCGGACGAGCAGTACTTC
TRBD1	TRBV12-3/TRBV12-4	NA	TRBJ1-4	CASSSGQGLVKLFF	TGTGCCAGCAGTTCGGGACAGGGACTTGTAAAACTGTTTTTT
TRBD2	TRBV6-4	NA	TRBJ2-3	CASSDRGVTDTQYF	TGTGCCAGCAGTGACCGGGGGGTCACAGATACGCAGTATTTT
TRBD1	TRBV20-1	few	TRBJ1-3	CSARIQGANTIYF	TGCAGTGCTAGAATTCAGGGGGCAAACACCATATATTTT
TRBD2	TRBV20-1	many	TRBJ2-5	CSARDFKRGGQETQYF	TGCAGTGCTAGAGATTTCAAGCGGGGGGGCCAAGAGACCCAGTACTTC
NA	TRBV5-1	many	TRBJ2-4	CASSLGWGNIQYF	TGCGCCAGCAGCTTGGGTTGGGGAAACATTCAGTACTTC
NA	TRBV5-1	few	TRBJ1-3	CASSTLAGNTIYF	TGCGCCAGCAGCACCCTAGCTGGAAACACCATATATTTT
TRBD2	TRBV3-1	NA	TRBJ2-5	CASSQDLGLAGGLQETQYF	TGTGCCAGCAGCCAAGATCTCGGCCTAGCGGGGGGCCTTCAAGAGACCCAGTACTTC
NA	TRBV2	NA	TRBJ2-3	CASSTETPLTDTQYF	TGTGCCAGCAGTACGGAAACTCCCCTCACAGATACGCAGTATTTT
TRBD2	TRBV20-1	few	TRBJ2-3	CSARPAGSRDTQYF	TGCAGTGCTAGACCAGCGGGGTCGAGAGATACGCAGTATTTT
NA	TRBV28	few	TRBJ2-3	CASSFSEGAQYF	TGTGCCAGCAGTTTCAGTGAGGGGGCGCAGTATTTT
NA	TRBV2	NA	TRBJ1-1	CASTAEGGNTEAFF	TGTGCCAGCACAGCCGAAGGGGGGAACACTGAAGCTTTCTTT
TRBD1	TRBV4-1	NA	TRBJ1-2	CASSQDDRGNYGYTF	TGCGCCAGCAGCCAGGACGACAGGGGGAACTATGGCTACACCTTC
NA	TRBV10-1	many	TRBJ2-7	CASSEPGLREQYF	TGCGCCAGCAGTGAGCCGGGACTGAGGGAGCAGTACTTC
NA	TRBV4-3	few	TRBJ2-7	CASSQLYRAAYEQYF	TGCGCCAGCAGCCAGTTATACAGAGCCGCCTACGAGCAGTACTTC
TRBD1	TRBV7-2	few	TRBJ1-2	CASSPHTGARLFGYTF	TGTGCCAGCAGCCCCCATACAGGGGCCCGGTTATTTGGCTACACCTTC
TRBD2	TRBV11-2	NA	TRBJ2-5	CASSPRAGRETQYF	TGTGCCAGCAGCCCCAGAGCGGGGCGAGAGACCCAGTACTTC
TRBD1	TRBV7-8	few	TRBJ2-1	CASSRDRGQYNEQFF	TGTGCCAGCAGCAGGGACAGGGGGCAGTACAATGAGCAGTTCTTC
NA	TRBV5-1	many	TRBJ2-7	CASSIDQTGEQYF	TGCGCCAGCAGCATCGATCAAACAGGGGAGCAGTACTTC
NA	TRBV9	NA	TRBJ2-4	CASSVGTDGIQYF	TGTGCCAGCAGCGTAGGCACGGATGGGATTCAGTACTTC
TRBD1	TRBV27	many	TRBJ1-1	CASRGTGKTEAFF	TGTGCCAGCCGGGGGACAGGGAAGACTGAAGCTTTCTTT
NA	TRBV5-6	NA	TRBJ1-2	CASSLSQGAYGYTF	TGTGCCAGCAGCCTAAGCCAGGGCGCCTATGGCTACACCTTC
NA	TRBV20-1	NA	TRBJ1-2	CSARSDRLDYGYTF	TGCAGTGCTAGATCAGACAGGCTCGACTATGGCTACACCTTC
TRBD2	TRBV7-9	NA	TRBJ2-7	CAGSSGRGVPEQYF	TGTGCCGGCAGCTCGGGGCGGGGGGTCCCCGAGCAGTACTTC
NA	TRBV20-1	few	TRBJ1-1	CSARLFTRNTEAFF	TGCAGTGCTAGATTATTTACACGTAACACTGAAGCTTTCTTT
NA	TRBV3-1	NA	TRBJ2-2	CASSPPGDTGELFF	TGTGCCAGCAGCCCCCCAGGGGACACCGGGGAGCTGTTTTTT
TRBD1	TRBV5-8	many	TRBJ2-7	CASSPLGQGSYEQYF	TGTGCCAGCAGCCCCCTGGGACAGGGCTCCTACGAGCAGTACTTC
NA	TRBV18	many	TRBJ2-6	CASSPRAATSGANVLTF	TGTGCCAGCTCACCGAGGGCAGCGACCTCTGGGGCCAACGTCCTGACTTTC
TRBD1	TRBV10-1	NA	TRBJ2-3	CASSPNRGSDTQYF	TGCGCCAGCAGTCCTAACAGGGGGTCAGATACGCAGTATTTT
NA	TRBV6-2/TRBV6-3	NA	TRBJ1-2	CASSYRNARDLFRFYGYTF	TGTGCCAGCAGTTACCGGAATGCACGTGACCTCTTCCGCTTTTATGGCTACACCTTC
NA	TRBV11-1	few	TRBJ2-5	CASSLGSAVGTQYF	TGTGCCAGCAGCTTAGGATCGGCAGTCGGGACCCAGTACTTC
TRBD2	TRBV12-3/TRBV12-4	NA	TRBJ2-5	CASSYYQGGGSETQYF	TGTGCCAGCAGTTACTATCAGGGCGGGGGTTCAGAGACCCAGTACTTC
TRBD2	TRBV15	few	TRBJ2-5	CATSRDEAGRETQYF	TGTGCCACCAGCAGAGACGAAGCGGGGAGGGAGACCCAGTACTTC
TRBD1	TRBV19	NA	TRBJ1-2	CATEGQGYGYTF	TGTGCCACCGAGGGACAGGGCTATGGCTACACCTTC
TRBD1	TRBV7-9	NA	TRBJ1-1	CASSLQTGVGEAFF	TGTGCCAGCAGCCTACAGACAGGGGTCGGGGAAGCTTTCTTT
NA	TRBV27	NA	TRBJ2-5	CASRGWGPQETQYF	TGTGCCAGCAGGGGGTGGGGTCCTCAAGAGACCCAGTACTTC
NA	TRBV19	few	TRBJ2-1	CASSIEGRNNEQFF	TGTGCCAGTAGTATAGAAGGCAGGAACAATGAGCAGTTCTTC
TRBD2	TRBV4-3	many	TRBJ2-5	CASSQVGLAGGRLGETQYF	TGCGCCAGCAGCCAAGTTGGACTAGCGGGGGGGCGGCTGGGGGAGACCCAGTACTTC
NA	TRBV20-1	NA	TRBJ2-7	CSAADVGQYF	TGCAGTGCGGCGGACGTCGGACAGTACTTC
TRBD2	TRBV28	NA	TRBJ2-7	CASSSGGLASTYEQYF	TGTGCCAGCAGTTCAGGGGGACTAGCGTCTACCTACGAGCAGTACTTC
NA	TRBV6-1	many	TRBJ2-5	CASSELVETQYF	TGTGCCAGCAGTGAACTGGTAGAGACCCAGTACTTC
NA	TRBV6-5	NA	TRBJ1-6	CASRKRDRNSPLHF	TGTGCCAGCAGAAAACGGGACCGGAATTCACCCCTCCACTTT
NA	TRBV6-2/TRBV6-3	NA	TRBJ2-1	CASSLQHTYNEQFF	TGTGCCAGCAGCCTACAGCATACCTACAATGAGCAGTTCTTC
NA	TRBV23-1	few	TRBJ2-3	CASSGTAITDTQYF	TGCGCCAGCAGTGGTACAGCTATCACAGATACGCAGTATTTT
TRBD1	TRBV12-3/TRBV12-4	few	TRBJ1-4	CASKQGWGKLFF	TGTGCCAGCAAACAGGGGTGGGGAAAACTGTTTTTT
NA	TRBV7-9	few	TRBJ1-5	CASSPLGPGEPNQPQHF	TGTGCCAGCAGCCCATTAGGACCGGGAGAGCCTAATCAGCCCCAGCATTTT